This TCR beta chain derives from a study of graft-versus-host responses after intestinal transplantation. To note about this clone: Its antigen is as yet unknown.

Profiled with immunoSEQ multiplex PCR; TCRdb holds only in-frame clones, not every one. The sample records roughly 93,000 clones, 80% to 95% being singletons. The receptor comes from a human donor who was the organ donor for an intestinal transplant. The sample consisted of unstimulated CD8+ T cells sorted from spleen or lymph node cells, taken before transplant.

The CDR3 loop is CASSLLGGSSEQYF. CDR3 in DNA: TGTGCCAGCAGCTTGCTCGGGGGTTCTAGCGAGCAGTACTTC. The V gene is TRBV5-4, the J gene TRBJ2-5; tentative D call: TRBD2 (6 bases). The assigned J gene may be wrong: the sequence end matches TRBJ2-7 better. Germline-derived CDR1 and CDR2 are SGHNT and YYREEE (reference sequence). The CDR3 totals 14 residues.